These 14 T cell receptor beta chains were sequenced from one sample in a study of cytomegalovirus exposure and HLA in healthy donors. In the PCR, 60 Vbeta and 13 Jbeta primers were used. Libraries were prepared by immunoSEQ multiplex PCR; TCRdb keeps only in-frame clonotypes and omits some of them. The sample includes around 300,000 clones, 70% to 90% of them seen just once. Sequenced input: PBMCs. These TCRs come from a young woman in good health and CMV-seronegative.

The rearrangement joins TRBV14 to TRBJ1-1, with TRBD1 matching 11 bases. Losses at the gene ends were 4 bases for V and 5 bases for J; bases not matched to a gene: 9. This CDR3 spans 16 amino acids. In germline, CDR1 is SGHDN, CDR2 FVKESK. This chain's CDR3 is CASSPGMGQGGTEAFF. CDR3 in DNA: TGTGCCAGCAGCCCCGGAATGGGACAGGGGGGGACTGAAGCTTTCTTT.

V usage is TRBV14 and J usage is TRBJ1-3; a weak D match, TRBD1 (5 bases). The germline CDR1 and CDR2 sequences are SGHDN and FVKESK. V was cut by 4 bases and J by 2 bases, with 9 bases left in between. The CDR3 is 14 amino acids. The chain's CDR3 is CASSPIGAGNTIYF. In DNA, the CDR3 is TGTGCCAGCAGCCCGATAGGGGCTGGAAACACCATATATTTT.

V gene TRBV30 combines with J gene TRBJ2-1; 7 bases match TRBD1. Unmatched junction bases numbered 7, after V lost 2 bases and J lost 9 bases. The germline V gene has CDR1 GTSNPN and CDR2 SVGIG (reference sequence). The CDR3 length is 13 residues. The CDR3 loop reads CAWSRGLGGEQFF. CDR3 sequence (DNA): TGTGCCTGGAGTAGGGGGCTTGGGGGTGAGCAGTTCTTC.

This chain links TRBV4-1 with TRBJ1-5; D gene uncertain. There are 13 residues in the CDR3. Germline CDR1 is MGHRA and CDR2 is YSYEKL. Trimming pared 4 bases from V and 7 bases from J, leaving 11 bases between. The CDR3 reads CASSPQTAQPQHF. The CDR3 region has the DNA TGCGCCAGCAGCCCACAGACGGCCCAGCCCCAGCATTTT.

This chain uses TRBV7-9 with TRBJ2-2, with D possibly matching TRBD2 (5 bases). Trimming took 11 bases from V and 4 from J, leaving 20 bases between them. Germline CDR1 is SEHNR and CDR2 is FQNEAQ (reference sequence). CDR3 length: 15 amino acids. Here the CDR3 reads CASTLDSAGTGELFF. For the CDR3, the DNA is TGTGCCTCAACCCTGGACTCCGCGGGCACCGGGGAGCTGTTTTTT. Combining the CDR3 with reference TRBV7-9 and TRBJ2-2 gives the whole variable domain DTGVSQNPRHKITKRGQNVTFRCDPISEHNRLYWYRQTLGQGPEFLTYFQNEAQLEKSRLLSDRFSAERPKGSFSTLEIQRTEQGDSAMYLCASTLDSAGTGELFFGEGSRLTVL.

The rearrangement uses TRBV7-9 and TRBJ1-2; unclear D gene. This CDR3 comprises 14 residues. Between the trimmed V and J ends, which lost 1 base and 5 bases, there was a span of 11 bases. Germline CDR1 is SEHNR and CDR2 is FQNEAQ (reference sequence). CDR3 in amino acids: CASSLERREYGYTF. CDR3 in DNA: TGTGCCAGCAGCTTAGAGCGAAGGGAGTATGGCTACACCTTC.

The CDR3 loop is CASSQGTSGVQETQYF. The CDR3 coding sequence is TGTGCCAGCAGCCAAGGAACTAGCGGGGTCCAAGAGACCCAGTACTTC. The rearrangement uses TRBV4-2 and TRBJ2-5; 10 bases match TRBD2. CDR3 size: 16 residues. The V gene end was trimmed by 1 base and the J gene end by 1 base; junction bases not matched to a gene: 3. Germline CDR1 is LGHNA and CDR2 is YNFKEQ.

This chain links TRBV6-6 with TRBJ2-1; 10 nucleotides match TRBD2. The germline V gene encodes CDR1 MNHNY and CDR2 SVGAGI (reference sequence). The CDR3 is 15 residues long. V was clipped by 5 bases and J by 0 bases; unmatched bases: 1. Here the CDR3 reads CASSSGGASYNEQFF. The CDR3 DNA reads TGTGCCAGCAGTAGCGGGGGGGCCTCCTACAATGAGCAGTTCTTC.

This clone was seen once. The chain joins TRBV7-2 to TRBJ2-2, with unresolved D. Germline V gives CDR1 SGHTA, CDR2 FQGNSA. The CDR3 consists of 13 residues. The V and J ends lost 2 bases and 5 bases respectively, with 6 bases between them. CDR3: CASSLSPTGELFF. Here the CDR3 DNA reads TGTGCCAGCAGCTTATCTCCTACCGGGGAGCTGTTTTTT. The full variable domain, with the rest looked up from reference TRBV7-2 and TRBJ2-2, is GAGVSQSPSNKVTEKGKDVELRCDPISGHTALYWYRQSLGQGLEFLIYFQGNSAPDKSGLPSDRFSAERTGGSVSTLTIQRTQQEDSAVYLCASSLSPTGELFFGEGSRLTVL.

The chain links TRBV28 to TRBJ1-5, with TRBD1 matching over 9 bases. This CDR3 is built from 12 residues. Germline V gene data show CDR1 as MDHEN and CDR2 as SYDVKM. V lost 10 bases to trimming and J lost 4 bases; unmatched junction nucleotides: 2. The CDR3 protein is CATGQGNQPQHF. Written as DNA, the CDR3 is TGTGCCACCGGACAGGGGAATCAGCCCCAGCATTTT.

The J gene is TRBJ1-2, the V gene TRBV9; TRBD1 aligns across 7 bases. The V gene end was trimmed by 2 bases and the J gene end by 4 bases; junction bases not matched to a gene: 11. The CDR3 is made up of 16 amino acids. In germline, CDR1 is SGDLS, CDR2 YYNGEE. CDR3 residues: CASSVPSWGQSYGYTF. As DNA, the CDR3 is TGTGCCAGCAGCGTCCCCTCCTGGGGACAGAGCTATGGCTACACCTTC.

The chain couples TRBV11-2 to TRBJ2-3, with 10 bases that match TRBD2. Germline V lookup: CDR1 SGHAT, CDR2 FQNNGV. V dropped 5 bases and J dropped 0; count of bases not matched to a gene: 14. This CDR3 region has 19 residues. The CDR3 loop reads CASSPWSTSGVASTDTQYF. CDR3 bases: TGTGCCAGCAGCCCCTGGTCAACTAGCGGGGTAGCTAGCACAGATACGCAGTATTTT.

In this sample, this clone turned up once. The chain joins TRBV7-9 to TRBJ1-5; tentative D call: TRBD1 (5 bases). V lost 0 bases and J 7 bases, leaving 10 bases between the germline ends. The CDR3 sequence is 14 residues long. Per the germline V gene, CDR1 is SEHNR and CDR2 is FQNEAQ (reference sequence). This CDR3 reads CASSLAGEGQPQHF. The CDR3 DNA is TGTGCCAGCAGCTTAGCAGGGGAGGGCCAGCCCCAGCATTTT.

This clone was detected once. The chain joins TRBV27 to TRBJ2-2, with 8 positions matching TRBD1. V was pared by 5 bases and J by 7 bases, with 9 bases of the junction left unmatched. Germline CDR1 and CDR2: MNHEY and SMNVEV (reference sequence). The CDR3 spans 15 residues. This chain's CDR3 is CASSTTRGQGGELFF. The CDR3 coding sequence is TGTGCCAGCAGTACCACCAGGGGGCAAGGCGGGGAGCTGTTTTTT.